This TCR beta chain was obtained from a study of T cells in Graves' hyperthyroidism and ophthalmopathy. Study results and caveats: The majority of expanded thyroid clonotypes above 0.001 also appeared in blood.

This clonotype was detected many times. Its antigen is as yet unknown. Amplified TCR beta CDR3 regions came from RNA transcripts. The TCR CDR3 first-round RT-PCR relied on the HTBI primer set. TCRdb redid the calling of the multiplex PCR reads with MiXCR, one entry per CDR3 protein. This table has a few hundred thousand distinct CDR3 sequences, under 20% appearing once. The germline V gene encodes CDR1 SGHAT and CDR2 FQNNGV. V gave up 6 bases and J gave up 3 bases; unmatched junction bases: 6. The CDR3 has 14 amino acids. The V gene is TRBV11-2, the J gene TRBJ2-7, with 9 bases aligning to TRBD1. Sequencing was done on a sample of blood. The receptor was derived from a man younger than 35 with Graves' ophthalmopathy. CDR3 coding DNA: TGTGCCAGCAGACGGACAGGGGATCGCTACGAGCAGTACTTC. As protein: CASRRTGDRYEQYF.